This T cell receptor beta chain was sequenced during a study of cytotoxic CD8 clonotypes in ibrutinib-treated CLL. Whole-study results and caveats: Public clonotypes proved infrequent, and on treatment they shrank or remained steady. An increase in clonality occurred at ibrutinib response, followed by a return toward baseline at progression. Clonality was higher at baseline than in age-matched healthy donors and tracked circulating CD8+ T-cell counts.

The CDR3 has 13 amino acids. Trimming left V 1 base short and J 8 bases short, with 12 bases between. Germline V gene lookup returns CDR1 SGHKS and CDR2 YYEKEE (reference sequence). In regard to this clone: Its matching antigen is unknown.

The repertoire was sequenced with immunoSEQ multiplex PCR; TCRdb's copy has only in-frame clones and lacks some. The profile shows about 29,000 clones, roughly 85% of them singletons. The sample was PBMCs, taken after 24 months of ibrutinib treatment. The chain joins TRBV5-5 to TRBJ1-1; a possible D gene is TRBD1 (6 bases). This TCR was recovered from a human donor with chronic lymphocytic leukemia. In DNA form, the CDR3 reads TGTGCCAGCAGCTTGCGGTGGCAGGGGGAAGCTTTCTTT. Translating it yields CASSLRWQGEAFF.